This T cell receptor (beta chain) was identified during a study of shared clonotypes between healthy human individuals. Study information: The plates for each donor numbered three CD4 naive, three CD4 memory, two CD8 naive and one CD8 memory.

Of note for this clone: Its antigen is currently unknown.

The V gene's germline CDR1 is MNHEY and CDR2 SMNVEV (reference sequence). V was pared by 6 bases and J by 5 bases, with 13 bases between. This CDR3 spans 13 amino acids. CD45RO-negative, CCR7-positively selected cells formed the naive CD8 fraction, excluding terminally differentiated effector memory CD45RA+ cells. Everyone who donated was a Caucasian adult who lived in Nashville, Tennessee. Study results and limitations: Non-shared clonotypes showed lower generation probabilities than clonotypes common to all four donors.

Per the study methods: Filtering was not the same, since immunoSEQ gave junction-only sequences without quality scores. Sequenced by immunoSEQ multiplex PCR; TCRdb stores in-frame clones only, minus some. Clonal size and the V and J genes are those of that table, whereas D and trimming came from the DNA. The sample contains hundreds of thousands of clones, roughly 95% of which appear only once. The origin of this receptor is a woman aged 30 to 39 in good health. Sequencing was carried out using naive CD8+ T cells sorted from blood. The chain combines TRBV27 with TRBJ1-2, with D possibly matching TRBD1 (6 bases). The CDR3 spells CASRLTGEYGYTF. CDR3 nucleotides: TGTGCCAGCAGACTGACAGGAGAATATGGCTACACCTTC.